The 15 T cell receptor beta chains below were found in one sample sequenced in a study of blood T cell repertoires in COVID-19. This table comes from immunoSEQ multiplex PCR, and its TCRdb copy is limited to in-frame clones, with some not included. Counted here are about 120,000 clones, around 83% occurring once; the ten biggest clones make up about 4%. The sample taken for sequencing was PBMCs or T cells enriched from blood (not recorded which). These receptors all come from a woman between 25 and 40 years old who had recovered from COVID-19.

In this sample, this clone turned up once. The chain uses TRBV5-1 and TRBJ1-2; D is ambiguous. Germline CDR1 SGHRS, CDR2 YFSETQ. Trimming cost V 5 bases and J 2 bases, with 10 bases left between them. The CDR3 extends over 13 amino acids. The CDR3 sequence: CASRTAGNYGYTF. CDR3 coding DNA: TGCGCCAGCAGAACTGCCGGGAACTATGGCTACACCTTC.

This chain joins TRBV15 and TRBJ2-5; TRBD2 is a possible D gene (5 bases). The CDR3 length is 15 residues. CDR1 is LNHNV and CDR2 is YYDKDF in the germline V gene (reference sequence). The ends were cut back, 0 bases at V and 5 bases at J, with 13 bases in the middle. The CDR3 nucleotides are TGTGCCACCAGCAGAGATAGGGCGGGCGCGGAGACCCAGTACTTC. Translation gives CATSRDRAGAETQYF.

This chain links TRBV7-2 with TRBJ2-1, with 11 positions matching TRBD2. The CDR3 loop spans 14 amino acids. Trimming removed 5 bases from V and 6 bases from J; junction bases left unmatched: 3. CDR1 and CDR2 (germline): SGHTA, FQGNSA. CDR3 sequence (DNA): TGTGCCAGCAGCGTACTAGCGGGAGCCAATGAGCAGTTCTTC. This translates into CASSVLAGANEQFF.

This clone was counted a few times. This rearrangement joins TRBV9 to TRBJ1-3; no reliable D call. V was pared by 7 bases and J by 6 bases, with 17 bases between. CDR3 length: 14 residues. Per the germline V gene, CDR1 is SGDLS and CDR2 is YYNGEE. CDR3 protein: CASGEQAMENTIYF. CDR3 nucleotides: TGTGCCAGCGGGGAGCAGGCAATGGAAAACACCATATATTTT.

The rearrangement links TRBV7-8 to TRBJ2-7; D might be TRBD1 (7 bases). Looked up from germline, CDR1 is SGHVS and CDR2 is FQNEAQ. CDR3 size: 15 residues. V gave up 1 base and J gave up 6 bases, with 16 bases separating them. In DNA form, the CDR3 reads TGTGCCAGCAGCTTAGGGCAGGGGGGTGTTGGCGAGCAGTACTTC. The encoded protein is CASSLGQGGVGEQYF.

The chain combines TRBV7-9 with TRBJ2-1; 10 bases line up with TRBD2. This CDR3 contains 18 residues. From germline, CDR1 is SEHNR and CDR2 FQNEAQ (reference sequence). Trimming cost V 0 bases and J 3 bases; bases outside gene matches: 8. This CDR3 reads CASSLATSGMPFYNEQFF. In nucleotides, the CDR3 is TGTGCCAGCAGCTTAGCAACTAGCGGGATGCCCTTCTACAATGAGCAGTTCTTC.

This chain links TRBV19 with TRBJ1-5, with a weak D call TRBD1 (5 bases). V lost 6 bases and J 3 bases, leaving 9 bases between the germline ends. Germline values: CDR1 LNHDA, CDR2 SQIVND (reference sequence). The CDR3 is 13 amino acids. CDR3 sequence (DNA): TGTGCCAGTAGCGGACACCTCAATCAGCCCCAGCATTTT. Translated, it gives CASSGHLNQPQHF.

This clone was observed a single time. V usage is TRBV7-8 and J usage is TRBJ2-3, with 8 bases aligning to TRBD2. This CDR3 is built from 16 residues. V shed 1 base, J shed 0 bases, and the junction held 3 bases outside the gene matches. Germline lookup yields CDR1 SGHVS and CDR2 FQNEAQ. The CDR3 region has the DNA TGTGCCAGCAGCTTAGGGGCTAGCGGGAGCACAGATACGCAGTATTTT. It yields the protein CASSLGASGSTDTQYF.

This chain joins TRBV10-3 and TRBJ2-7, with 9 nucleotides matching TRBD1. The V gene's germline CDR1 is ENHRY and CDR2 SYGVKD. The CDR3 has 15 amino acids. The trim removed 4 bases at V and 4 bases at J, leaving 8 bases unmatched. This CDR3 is CAISGWGQGHYEQYF. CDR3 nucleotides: TGTGCCATCAGTGGGTGGGGACAGGGTCATTACGAGCAGTACTTC.

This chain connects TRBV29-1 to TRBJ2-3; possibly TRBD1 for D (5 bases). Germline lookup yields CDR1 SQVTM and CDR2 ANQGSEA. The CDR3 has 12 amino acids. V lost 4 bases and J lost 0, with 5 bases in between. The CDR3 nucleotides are TGCAGCGTTGGGGGCAGCACAGATACGCAGTATTTT. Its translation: CSVGGSTDTQYF.

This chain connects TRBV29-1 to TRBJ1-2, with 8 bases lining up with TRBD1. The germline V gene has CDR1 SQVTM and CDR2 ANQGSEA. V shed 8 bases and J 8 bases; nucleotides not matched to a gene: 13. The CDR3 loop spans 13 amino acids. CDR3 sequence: CSIGAPGQGGYTF. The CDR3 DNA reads TGCAGCATTGGGGCCCCTGGACAGGGAGGCTACACCTTC.

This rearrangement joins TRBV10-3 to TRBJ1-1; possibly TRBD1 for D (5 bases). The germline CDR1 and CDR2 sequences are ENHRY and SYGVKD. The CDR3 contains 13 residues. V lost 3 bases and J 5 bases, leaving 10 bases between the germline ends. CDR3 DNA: TGTGCCATCAGTGACAGGGTGGAGACTGAAGCTTTCTTT. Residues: CAISDRVETEAFF.

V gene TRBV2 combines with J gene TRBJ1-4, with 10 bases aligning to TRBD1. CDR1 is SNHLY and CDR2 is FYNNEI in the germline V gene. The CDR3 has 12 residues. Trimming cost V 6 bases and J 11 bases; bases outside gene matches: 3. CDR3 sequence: CASRGQGRKLFF. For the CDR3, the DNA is TGTGCCAGCAGGGGACAGGGGAGGAAACTGTTTTTT.

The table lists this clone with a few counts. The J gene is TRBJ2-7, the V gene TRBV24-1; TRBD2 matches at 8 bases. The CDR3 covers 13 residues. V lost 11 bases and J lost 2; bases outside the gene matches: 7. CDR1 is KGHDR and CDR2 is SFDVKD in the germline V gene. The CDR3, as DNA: TGTGCCAAAGTAGCGGGATGTCCCTACGAGCAGTACTTC. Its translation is CAKVAGCPYEQYF.

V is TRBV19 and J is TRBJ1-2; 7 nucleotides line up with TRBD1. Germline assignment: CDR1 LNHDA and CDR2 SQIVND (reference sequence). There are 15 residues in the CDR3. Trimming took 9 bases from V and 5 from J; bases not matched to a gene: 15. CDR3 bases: TGTGCCAGGTCCGGGACAGACTTGCAACGTTATGGCTACACCTTC. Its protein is CARSGTDLQRYGYTF. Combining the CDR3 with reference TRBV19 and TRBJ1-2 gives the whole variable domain DGGITQSPKYLFRKEGQNVTLSCEQNLNHDAMYWYRQDPGQGLRLIYYSQIVNDFQKGDIAEGYSVSREKKESFPLTVTSAQKNPTAFYLCARSGTDLQRYGYTFGSGTRLTVV.